This T cell receptor (beta chain) was retrieved from a study of control samples from healthy donors and cancer patients. Trimming left V 1 base short and J 1 base short, with 7 bases between. This CDR3 is built from 14 residues. Germline V gene data show CDR1 as LGHNA and CDR2 as YSLEER. Generated by immunoSEQ multiplex PCR, the TCRdb table keeps only in-frame clones and is missing some. Among about 35,000 clones listed, over 85% were seen once. Sequenced input: PBMCs. This receptor was identified in a man aged 40-49 years with colorectal cancer. V and J are TRBV4-3 and TRBJ1-1, with a weak D call TRBD1 (5 bases). The CDR3 bases are TGCGCCAGCAGCCAAGTAGGGGAGAACACTGAAGCTTTCTTT. It is translated as CASSQVGENTEAFF.